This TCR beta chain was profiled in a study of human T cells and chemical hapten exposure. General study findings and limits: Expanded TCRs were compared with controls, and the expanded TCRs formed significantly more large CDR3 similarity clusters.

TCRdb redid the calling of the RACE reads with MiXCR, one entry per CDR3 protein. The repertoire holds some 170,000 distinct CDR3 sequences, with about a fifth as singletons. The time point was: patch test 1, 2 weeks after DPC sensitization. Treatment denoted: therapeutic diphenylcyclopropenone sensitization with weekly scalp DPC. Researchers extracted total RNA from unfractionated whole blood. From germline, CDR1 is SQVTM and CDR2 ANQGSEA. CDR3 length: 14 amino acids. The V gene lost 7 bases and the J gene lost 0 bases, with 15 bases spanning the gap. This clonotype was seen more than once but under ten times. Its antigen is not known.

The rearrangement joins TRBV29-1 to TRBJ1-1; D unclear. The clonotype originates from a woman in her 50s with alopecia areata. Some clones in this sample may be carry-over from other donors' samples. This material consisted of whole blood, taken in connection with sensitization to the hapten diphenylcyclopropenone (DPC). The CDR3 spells CSATESHLNTEAFF. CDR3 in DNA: TGCAGCGCGACGGAAAGCCATTTGAACACTGAAGCTTTCTTT. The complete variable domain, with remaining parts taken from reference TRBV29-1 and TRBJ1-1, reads SAVISQKPSRDICQRGTSLTIQCQVDSQVTMMFWYRQQPGQSLTLIATANQGSEATYESGFVIDKFPISRPNLTFSTLTVSNMSPEDSSIYLCSATESHLNTEAFFGQGTRLTVV.